A selection of T cell receptor beta chains follows, all from one sample in a study of regulatory T cells in long-lasting Graves disease. MiXCR, applied by TCRdb to the multiplex PCR reads, yields one record per CDR3 protein. The table includes 320,000 or so distinct CDR3 sequences, 18% detected once. This specimen was peripheral blood mononuclear cells (PBMCs), taken at new diagnosis, from a patient treated with antithyroid drugs. The receptors stem from a female donor with Graves disease. Both conserved end residues are part of each CDR3. Fields, in order: J gene, clone size, V gene, CDR3 protein. Rows may omit the clone size; those that give it use once, few, many or a size class.

>TRBJ2-1|many|TRBV7-9
CASSPPFGDLFYNEQFF
>TRBJ2-5|once|TRBV20-1
CSARPLAGGPAETQYF
>TRBJ2-2|.|TRBV27
CASSLFARGQVGELFF
>TRBJ2-7|few|TRBV30
CAWMEGWGGRNYEQYF
>TRBJ1-6|.|TRBV3-1
CASGTGLDNSPLHF
>TRBJ1-1|many|TRBV11-2
CASSLDLRGSNTEAFF
>TRBJ2-5|many|TRBV12-3/TRBV12-4
CASSLEQAPGETQYF
>TRBJ1-1|.|TRBV6-1
CASKTSPWRTEAFF
>TRBJ2-3|.|TRBV28
CASSSPSGATDTQYF
>TRBJ2-5|many|TRBV28
CASSRQDWQETQYF
>TRBJ2-1|.|TRBV19
CASSIAQGVPNEQFF
>TRBJ2-6|.|TRBV7-9
CASSLELLGANVLTF
>TRBJ1-1|many|TRBV5-6
CASSLGTGVSEAFF
>TRBJ1-5|.|TRBV5-1
CASSGRHQPQHF
>TRBJ2-7|many|TRBV6-1
CASSTGSSYEQYF
>TRBJ1-6|.|TRBV18
CASSPVDSGTGVSPLHF
>TRBJ2-2|many|TRBV9
CASSVASGPTGELFF
>TRBJ2-5|many|TRBV18
CASSRTGARKETQYF
>TRBJ1-2|many|TRBV11-2
CASSEIARGGGYTF
>TRBJ2-6|few|TRBV9
CASSVDGAGANVLTF
>TRBJ1-1|many|TRBV12-5
CASGPETEAFF
>TRBJ2-7|.|TRBV24-1
CATNTMREGLGVQYF
>TRBJ2-7|many|TRBV10-2
CASSNIRGPPYEQYF
>TRBJ2-1|many|TRBV7-2
CASSSSWAEQFF
>TRBJ1-1|once|TRBV5-1
CASSLVEGSGNTEAFF
>TRBJ1-6|few|TRBV20-1
CSASSAGTNSPLHF
>TRBJ1-1|many|TRBV20-1
CSARDLRQGMSSSEAFF
>TRBJ2-5|many|TRBV12-3/TRBV12-4
CASSFPGQGPETQYF
>TRBJ2-1|many|TRBV10-3
CAISEVAGGDSEQFF
>TRBJ2-3|.|TRBV24-1
CATSHRGRGTDTQYF
>TRBJ2-7|many|TRBV28
CASSPLTGRAYEQYF
>TRBJ1-5|.|TRBV2
CASRDRGRDDQPQHF
>TRBJ1-1|.|TRBV6-1
CASSPTDRANTEAFF
>TRBJ1-5|.|TRBV12-3/TRBV12-4
CASSRLDQPQHF
>TRBJ2-1|many|TRBV28
CASSWGNEQFF
>TRBJ2-2|many|TRBV28
CAAREQGTGELFF
>TRBJ2-1|.|TRBV6-1
CASTGLASYNEQFF
>TRBJ1-5|many|TRBV12-3/TRBV12-4
CASSLARGNEGNQPQHF
>TRBJ2-3|many|TRBV28
CATLNGRGTSIRADTQYF
>TRBJ2-1|many|TRBV12-3/TRBV12-4
CASSLLAGESSYNEQFF
>TRBJ2-3|few|TRBV9
CASSGSFSTDTQYF